One and the same sample provided the 12 T cell receptor beta chains below, sequenced in a study of a mutant IDH1 vaccine in newly diagnosed glioma. Documented time point: week 47, end of study. Doses consisted of 300 ug of mutant IDH1 20-mer peptide each, paired with topical imiquimod. TCRdb keeps only in-frame clones here, not all; method: immunoSEQ multiplex PCR. The profile covers 40,000 to 50,000 clones, with 65% to 90% appearing a single time and approximately 18% taken by the ten largest. The antigens for these receptors are not known. The starting material was PBMCs, obtained from a glioma patient whose treatment included an IDH1 peptide vaccine. Every receptor here comes from a man aged 18 to 35 with glioma. Some clones in this sample may be carry-over from other donors' samples.

The chain carries TRBV18 and TRBJ2-5; D ambiguous. The CDR3 consists of 11 residues. The germline V and J ends were trimmed by 4 bases and 3 bases, with 3 bases remaining between them. Germline V lookup: CDR1 KGHSH, CDR2 LQKENI. The CDR3, as DNA: TGTGCCAGCTCACGCGAAGAGACCCAGTACTTC. Its protein is CASSREETQYF. The complete variable domain, with remaining parts taken from reference TRBV18 and TRBJ2-5, reads NAGVMQNPRHLVRRRGQEARLRCSPMKGHSHVYWYRQLPEEGLKFMVYLQKENIIDESGMPKERFSAEFPKEGPSILRIQQVVRGDSAAYFCASSREETQYFGPGTRLLVL.

CDR3 protein: CASSVGSNQPQHF. The CDR3 region has the DNA TGTGCCAGCAGCGTAGGTAGCAATCAGCCCCAGCATTTT. The chain combines TRBV9 with TRBJ1-5; D not certain. V was pared by 0 bases and J by 0 bases, with 1 base between. The CDR3 loop spans 13 amino acids. Germline CDR1 reads SGDLS; CDR2 reads YYNGEE.

The DNA of the CDR3 is TGTGCCAGTAGTTTTTCCGGGACAGGGACTGGCGAGCAGTACTTC. Translating it yields CASSFSGTGTGEQYF. V is TRBV19 and J is TRBJ2-7, with TRBD1 matching 9 bases. CDR3 length: 15 residues. V lost 5 bases and J lost 6; bases outside the gene matches: 11. Germline loops: CDR1 LNHDA, CDR2 SQIVND (reference sequence).

The V and J genes are TRBV4-2 and TRBJ2-7; TRBD2 agrees at 8 bases. Per the germline V gene, CDR1 is LGHNA and CDR2 is YNFKEQ. This CDR3 has 13 residues. The trim removed 1 base at V and 10 bases at J, leaving 6 bases unmatched. The CDR3 spells CASSQGLAGSQYF. As DNA, the CDR3 is TGTGCCAGCAGCCAAGGGCTAGCGGGCTCCCAGTACTTC.

The rearrangement joins TRBV29-1 to TRBJ1-5; tentatively, D is TRBD1 (5 bases). Trimming took 4 bases from V and 6 from J, leaving 16 bases between them. The CDR3 has 14 amino acids. The V gene's germline CDR1 is SQVTM and CDR2 ANQGSEA. This CDR3 is CSVGGGSGSQPQHF. CDR3 sequence (DNA): TGCAGCGTTGGCGGGGGTTCGGGTAGTCAGCCCCAGCATTTT.

This chain links TRBV18 with TRBJ2-2; the match to TRBD1 covers 7 bases. Per the germline V gene, CDR1 is KGHSH and CDR2 is LQKENI. This CDR3 is 15 amino acids long. Unmatched junction bases numbered 10, after V lost 5 bases and J lost 7 bases. The CDR3 DNA reads as TGTGCCAGCTCATACAGACAGGGCGGAGTCGGGGAGCTGTTTTTT. Translating it yields CASSYRQGGVGELFF.

The chain links TRBV7-2 to TRBJ2-1; 7 positions agree with TRBD2. Germline CDR1 reads SGHTA; CDR2 reads FQGNSA. With 2 bases clipped from V and 4 bases from J, the junction kept 8 bases outside the gene matches. The CDR3 is made up of 16 amino acids. The chain's CDR3 is CASSLYAGASYNEQFF. The CDR3 DNA follows: TGTGCCAGCAGCTTATATGCGGGAGCCTCTTACAATGAGCAGTTCTTC.

J is TRBJ2-5 and V is TRBV5-1; 11 bases map to TRBD2. In germline, CDR1 is SGHRS, CDR2 YFSETQ. The CDR3 is 16 residues long. Trimming at V came to 0 bases and at J to 3 bases, leaving 4 bases not matched to a gene. CDR3: CASSLGTSGGEETQYF. The CDR3 DNA sequence: TGCGCCAGCAGCTTGGGAACTAGCGGGGGAGAAGAGACCCAGTACTTC.

The table lists this clone with a count of one. The rearrangement links TRBV15 to TRBJ2-7; TRBD1 aligns across 9 bases. The CDR3 sequence is 17 residues long. CDR1 is LNHNV, CDR2 YYDKDF, per germline (reference sequence). J gave up 2 bases and V 2 bases, and 10 bases lay outside the gene matches. The CDR3: CATSRRTGTGRAYEQYF. The CDR3 DNA follows: TGTGCCACCAGCAGACGAACCGGGACAGGGAGAGCCTACGAGCAGTACTTC.

The genes are TRBV5-6 and TRBJ2-4; TRBD1 matches at 8 bases. CDR1 is SGHDT and CDR2 is YYEEEE in the germline V gene. The V gene end was trimmed by 3 bases and the J gene end by 1 base; junction bases not matched to a gene: 0. CDR3 size: 14 residues. This CDR3 is CASSWTGAKNIQYF. As DNA, the CDR3 is TGTGCCAGCAGCTGGACAGGGGCCAAAAACATTCAGTACTTC.

On this clone itself: A read error may account for a junction end that differs from germline. V and J are TRBV6-5 and TRBJ2-5, with 14 bases lining up with TRBD2. CDR3 length: 13 residues. Germline V CDR1 and CDR2: MNHEY, SVGAGI. CDR3 sequence (DNA): TGTGCCAGCAGTTCCCGACTAGCGGGGGGGCAGGACTTC. As protein: CASSSRLAGGQDF.

A few counts support this clone. This chain joins TRBV30 and TRBJ1-1, with D hard to call. The germline V and J ends were trimmed by 2 bases and 5 bases, with 18 bases remaining between them. The CDR3 loop spans 15 amino acids. The V gene's germline CDR1 is GTSNPN and CDR2 SVGIG (reference sequence). CDR3 sequence reads: CAWSYKDPRGTEAFF. The DNA of the CDR3 is TGTGCCTGGAGTTACAAGGACCCCAGAGGGACTGAAGCTTTCTTT.